A single count supports the clone carrying this T cell receptor beta chain. This specimen comes from a study of blood T cell repertoires in COVID-19. Overall study context: Some COVID-19 samples were acute and others convalescent; all came from the United States, Italy and Spain. The analysed material was cDNA or gDNA that came from T cells, B-cell-depleted T cells, or PBMCs.

V shed 0 bases and J 6 bases; nucleotides not matched to a gene: 3. Germline CDR1 is SGHRS and CDR2 is YFSETQ. This CDR3 comprises 14 residues. Assay: immunoSEQ multiplex PCR; the TCRdb copy retains only in-frame clones and omits some. Of 350,000 to 450,000 clones in the sample, approximately 89% were seen once. This clonotype was sampled from a woman aged 55-69 years with COVID-19, enrolled during active disease. V usage is TRBV5-1 and J usage is TRBJ1-3; 7 nucleotides agree with TRBD1. The sequenced sample was peripheral blood. Here the CDR3 reads CASSLGTGLNTIYF. CDR3 DNA sequence: TGCGCCAGCAGCTTGGGGACAGGCTTAAACACCATATATTTT.